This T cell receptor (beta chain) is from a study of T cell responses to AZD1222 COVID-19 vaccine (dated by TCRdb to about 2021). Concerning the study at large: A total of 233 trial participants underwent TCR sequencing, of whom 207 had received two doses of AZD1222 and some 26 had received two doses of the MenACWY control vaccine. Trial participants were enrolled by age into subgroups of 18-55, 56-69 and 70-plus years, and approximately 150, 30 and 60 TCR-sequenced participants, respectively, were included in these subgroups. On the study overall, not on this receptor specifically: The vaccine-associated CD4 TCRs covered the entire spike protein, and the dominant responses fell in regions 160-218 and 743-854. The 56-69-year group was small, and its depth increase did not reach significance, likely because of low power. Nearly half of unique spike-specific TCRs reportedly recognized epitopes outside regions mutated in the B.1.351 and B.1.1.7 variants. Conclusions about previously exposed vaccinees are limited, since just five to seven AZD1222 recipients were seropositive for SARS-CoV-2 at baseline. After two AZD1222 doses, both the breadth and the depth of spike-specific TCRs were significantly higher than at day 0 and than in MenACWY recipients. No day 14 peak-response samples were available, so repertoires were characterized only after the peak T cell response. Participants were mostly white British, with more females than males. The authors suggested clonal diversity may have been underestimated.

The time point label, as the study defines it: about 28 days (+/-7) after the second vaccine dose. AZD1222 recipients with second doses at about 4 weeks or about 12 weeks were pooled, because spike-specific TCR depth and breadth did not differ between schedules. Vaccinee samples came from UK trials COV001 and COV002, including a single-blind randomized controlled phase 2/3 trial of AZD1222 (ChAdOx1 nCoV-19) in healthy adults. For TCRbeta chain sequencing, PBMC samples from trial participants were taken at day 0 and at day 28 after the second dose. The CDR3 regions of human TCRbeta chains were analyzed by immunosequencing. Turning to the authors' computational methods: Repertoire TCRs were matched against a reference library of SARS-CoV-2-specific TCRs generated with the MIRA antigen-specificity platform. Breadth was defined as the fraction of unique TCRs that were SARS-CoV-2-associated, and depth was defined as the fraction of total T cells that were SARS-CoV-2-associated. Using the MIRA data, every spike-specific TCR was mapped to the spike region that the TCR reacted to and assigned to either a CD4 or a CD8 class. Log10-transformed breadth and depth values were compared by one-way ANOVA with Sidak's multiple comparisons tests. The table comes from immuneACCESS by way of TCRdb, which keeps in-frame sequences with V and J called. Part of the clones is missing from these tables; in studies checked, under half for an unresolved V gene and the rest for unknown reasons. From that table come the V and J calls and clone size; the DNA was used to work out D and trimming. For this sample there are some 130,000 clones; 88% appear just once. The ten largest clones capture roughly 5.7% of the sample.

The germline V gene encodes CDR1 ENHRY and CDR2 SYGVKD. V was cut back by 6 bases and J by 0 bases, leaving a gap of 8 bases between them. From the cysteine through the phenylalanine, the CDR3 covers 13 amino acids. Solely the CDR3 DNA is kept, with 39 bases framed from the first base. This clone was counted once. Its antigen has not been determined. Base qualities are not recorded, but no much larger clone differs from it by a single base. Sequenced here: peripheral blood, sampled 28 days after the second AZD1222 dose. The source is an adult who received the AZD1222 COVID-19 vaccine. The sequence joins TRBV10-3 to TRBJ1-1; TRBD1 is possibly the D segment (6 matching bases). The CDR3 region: CAISRDMNTEAFF. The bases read TGTGCCATCAGCCGGGACATGAACACTGAAGCTTTCTTT.